This T cell receptor (beta chain) was recorded in a study of molecular identifiers for immune sequencing clone quantification. CDR3 length equals 13 residues. Germline loops: CDR1 SGHTS, CDR2 YDEGEE. Trimming left V 7 bases short and J 3 bases short, with 14 bases between. Researchers sorted naive CD8 T cells as cells that were CD8+CD4-CCR7+CD45RA+. TCRdb itself ran the PCR reads through MiXCR, one entry per CDR3 protein. The repertoire holds about 97,000 distinct CDR3 sequences, under 40% seen once, with 9% to 10% in the top ten. The sample taken for sequencing was naive CD8+ T cells from blood, with Jurkat cell RNA spiked in. Subset here: FACS-sorted CD8+CD4-CCR7+CD45RA+ naive T cells. V is TRBV5-8 and J is TRBJ2-7, with D possibly matching TRBD1 (6 bases). This TCR derives from a human donor in good health. Some libraries in this study had Jurkat cell RNA spiked in. CDR3 nucleotide sequence: TGTGCCAGCGGAAGGGACACTTACTACGAGCAGTACTTC. Translation gives CASGRDTYYEQYF.